This TCR beta chain emerged from a study of shared clonotypes between healthy human individuals. Study-level results: Generation probability values for non-shared clonotypes were lower than those for clonotypes shared by all four donors.

Note on this clone: Its target is unknown.

The CDR3 sequence is 15 residues long. Trimming cost V 3 bases and J 8 bases, with 18 bases left between them. CDR1 SGHRS and CDR2 YFSETQ come from the germline V gene. A deep-level run was used for the assay. The authors split each subset's genomic DNA evenly across several immunoSEQ plates. TCRdb's table, derived via immunoSEQ multiplex PCR, lists solely in-frame clones and lacks some. The data contain some 2,500,000 clones, about nine tenths of them seen just once; the ten biggest clones take up about 0.36%. This chain connects TRBV5-1 to TRBJ2-1; D tentatively reads TRBD1 or TRBD2 (5 bases each). This clonotype was obtained from a man between 18 and 29 years old in good health. Some clones in this sample may be carry-over from other donors' samples. The specimen was naive CD4+ T cells from PBMCs. Sample subset: CD45RA+ positively selected. The CDR3 region has the DNA TGCGCCAGCAGCTCAGGCCGAGGGGCCCTCGATGAGCAGTTCTTC. Translation gives CASSSGRGALDEQFF.